The clone carrying this T cell receptor (beta chain) has only a few counts. Antigen specificity is unknown. 5'RACE with constant-segment primers yielded barcoded, UMI-tagged TCR alpha and TCR beta cDNA libraries. Using its own MiXCR run on the 5' RACE reads, TCRdb lists one record per CDR3 protein. The sample records some 350,000 distinct CDR3 sequences, around 15% being singletons. The data derive from a study of T-cell memory formation after mild COVID-19. Points from the study as a whole: A balance of CD4 and CD8 characterized clones contracting day 15 to 85, whereas later expanders leaned CD4+. Pre-infection memory harbored some responding clones, suggesting cross-reactive memory joined.

Germline CDR1 and CDR2: SGHTA and FQGNSA. With 4 bases removed from V and 4 bases from J, the gap between germline ends came to 13 bases. The CDR3 has 14 residues. The rearrangement links TRBV7-2 to TRBJ1-2; possible D gene TRBD1, 6 bases. The clonotype originates from a man between 18 and 35 years old who had mild COVID-19 (a few samples of this study predate the infection). Cell type and time point are not known. Sequencing was performed on PBMCs or a T cell subset sorted from them (not recorded which). The CDR3 DNA sequence: TGTGCCAGCAGCTCCTACAGGGAGACCTATGGCTACACCTTC. This sequence encodes CASSSYRETYGYTF.